Below, one T cell receptor beta chain is given with its context. Its antigen remains unidentified. The sample holds no much larger clone one base away, and base qualities are not on file. This sample was taken from a study of shared clonotypes between healthy human individuals (dated by TCRdb to 2020 to 2021). In the study overall: Two women and a few men aged 18 to 49 years were included in the cohort. For each donor, CD4 naive and CD4 memory were each run on three plates, CD8 naive on two plates, and CD8 memory on one plate. The study deeply sequenced blood TCR repertoires of several healthy adults to estimate repertoire size and the extent of clonotype sharing between individuals. Different laboratories and diverse techniques were used to prepare libraries and sequence TCR repertoires, to increase sequencing depth and limit assay-specific biases. Each donor's leukapheresis produced roughly between about 0.8 and 8.9 billion PBMCs. General study outcomes and caveats: Estimated clonotype richness was generally larger for naive than for memory subsets. Higher generation probabilities were observed for clonotypes shared by all four sorted-subset donors than for non-shared clonotypes. Sampling was restricted to blood, and TCR repertoires in tissues likely differ from the TCR repertoires found in blood. When a handful of donors were compared, the shared fraction of clonotypes was approximately 5% for naive CD4, roughly 3.4% for naive CD8, more than 2% for memory CD4, and 0.4% for memory CD8. Rarefaction of sorted-subset datasets indicated incomplete sequencing despite the large sequencing depth. Pairwise subsampling indicated that sequencing depth was expected to affect the degree of clonotype sharing among donors. Because the study included only a small number of donors, the genetic and exposure-history diversity represented was limited.

The CDR3 measures 14 amino acids from cysteine to phenylalanine. Only the CDR3 DNA stays, 42 bases, in frame from base 1. Between the V and J ends, shortened by 0 bases and 3 bases respectively, the junction contains 9 bases. In the germline V gene (reference sequence), CDR1 corresponds to GTSNPN and CDR2 to SVGIG. For the CD8 naive samples, CD45RO-negative cells were positively selected for CCR7, yielding a CD45RA+CCR7+ population from which TemRA cells were excluded. Donors were healthy HIV-negative adults with no recently reported acute infections or vaccinations. Every donor was a Caucasian adult living in Nashville, Tennessee, USA. Blood was collected by leukapheresis, and PBMCs were isolated by Ficoll-Histopaque density gradient centrifugation and then cryopreserved in liquid nitrogen vapor phase. Analytical flow cytometry was used to check the purity and quantity of every magnetically sorted T cell population. From each sorted fraction, genomic DNA was isolated and quantified by UV absorbance on a Nanodrop 2000c.

Using the deep immunoSEQ assay, multiplex PCR amplified TCR CDR3 regions from genomic DNA. For each cell subset, the extracted genomic DNA was distributed evenly across all wells of several immunoSEQ 96-well plates, and each plate served as one replicate. For sorted subsets, each replicate PCR was loaded with roughly 0.2 ug genomic DNA, equivalent to 30,000 or so T cell genomes. Purified libraries were measured with a Qubit 3.0 fluorometer, size-checked on a Bioanalyzer 2100, and measured again with the KAPA Library Quantification kit. A separate single-read 150-cycle Illumina NextSeq 550 flow cell was used to sequence each immunoSEQ 96-well plate. The authors' pipeline ran thus. The immunoSEQ output contained only junctional sequences without quality scores, so filtering could not match that applied to full-length reads. Sequences were annotated with PyIR, a Python wrapper for IgBLAST v1.9, using IMGT germline references to assign V/J genes and CDR3. Reads were filtered out if the reads had weak V/J assignments (E-value above 1e-6), no CDR3, stop codons, out-of-frame junctions, or ambiguous translated residues. A V3J clonotype was defined by an identical inferred V gene, J gene, and CDR3 amino acid sequence. Percentage overlap between repertoires was computed as shared unique clonotypes divided by the size of the smaller repertoire. Repertoire richness was assessed with RTK rarefaction, the Chao1 estimator, and Recon v2.1 estimates of unobserved clonotypes. Generation probabilities were computed with OLGA for all TCRbeta clonotypes obtained by the gDNA method from several donors. Not all clones reach the TCRdb copy of this immuneACCESS table, which keeps in-frame sequences only. Checked studies attribute under half of the gap to unresolved V genes and leave the rest unexplained. The DNA gave D and trimming, while V, J and clone size come from that table. The sample yields 1.5 million to 2.5 million clones; just under 95% were counted once. 1% to 1.5% of the sample comes from the top ten.

This chain joins TRBV30 to TRBJ1-5; the D gene is perhaps TRBD1, on 5 matching bases. The receptor was isolated from a man between 18 and 35 years old in good health. Sequencing input: naive CD8+ T cells sorted from blood. The cell subset or site label on this specimen signifies: CD45RA+CCR7+. The sequence in DNA is TGTGCCTGGAGTGTGGGGGACGCCAATCAGCCCCAGCATTTT. Its protein reads: CAWSVGDANQPQHF.